Listed below are T cell receptor beta chains from one sample, sequenced in a study of Ad26.COV2.S vaccination and SARS-CoV-2 variants. The data were produced by immunoSEQ multiplex PCR, yet TCRdb's version contains in-frame clones alone and is incomplete. Of over 400,000 clones listed, approximately 92% are singletons. Here the sequenced sample was peripheral blood, taken in a trial of Ad26.COV2.S vaccine versus placebo. These receptors all stem from a person between 18 and 65 years old who received the Ad26.COV2.S COVID-19 vaccine or a placebo. CDR3s include the opening cysteine and the closing phenylalanine or tryptophan. D genes are given only for firm matches. Size values are once, few and many counts, or a class for expanded clones, and some rows have none.

TRBJ1-1,TRBV4-3,-,TRBD1,CASSQDQGAAFF,TGCGCCAGCAGCCAAGACCAGGGGGCAGCTTTCTTT
TRBJ2-3,TRBV11-2,-,TRBD2,CASSFTAGGFGTQYF,TGTGCCAGCAGCTTTACAGCGGGGGGTTTTGGTACGCAGTATTTT
TRBJ2-2,TRBV7-9,-,-,CASSLEGGGELFF,TGTGCCAGCAGCTTAGAAGGAGGCGGGGAGCTGTTTTTT
TRBJ2-1,TRBV19,-,TRBD2,CASSGGLGYNEQFF,TGTGCCAGTAGTGGGGGACTAGGTTACAATGAGCAGTTCTTC
TRBJ1-5,TRBV27,-,-,CASSLLSGGNQPQHF,TGTGCCAGCAGTTTATTATCCGGGGGCAATCAGCCCCAGCATTTT
TRBJ2-3,TRBV6-2/TRBV6-3,-,-,CASSSPWRVSTDTQYF,TGTGCCAGCAGTTCCCCTTGGAGGGTCTCTACAGATACGCAGTATTTT
TRBJ2-2,TRBV5-1,-,-,CASSLASPGSGELFF,TGCGCCAGCAGCTTGGCTTCCCCGGGGAGCGGGGAGCTGTTTTTT
TRBJ1-2,TRBV28,-,-,CASSPVNSGGYGYTF,TGTGCCAGCAGTCCCGTGAACTCCGGCGGCTATGGCTACACCTTC
TRBJ2-3,TRBV5-1,-,-,CASTWGAVTDTQYF,TGCGCCAGCACCTGGGGGGCAGTCACAGATACGCAGTATTTT
TRBJ2-3,TRBV27,-,-,CASSLSASTDTQYF,TGTGCCAGCAGTTTATCTGCTAGCACAGATACGCAGTATTTT
TRBJ2-3,TRBV9,-,TRBD2,CASSVAKAASGGGRTDTQYF,TGTGCCAGCAGCGTAGCTAAGGCGGCTAGCGGGGGGGGACGCACAGATACGCAGTATTTT
TRBJ2-7,TRBV30,once,TRBD2,CAWDGLAGGLSSYEQYF,TGTGCCTGGGACGGACTAGCGGGAGGCTTAAGCTCCTACGAGCAGTACTTC
TRBJ2-1,TRBV30,-,-,CAWSHGHNNEQFF,TGTGCCTGGAGCCACGGGCATAACAATGAGCAGTTCTTC
TRBJ2-1,TRBV6-4,few,TRBD2,CASSDRSGGFDEQFF,TGTGCCAGCAGTGACCGAAGCGGGGGTTTCGATGAGCAGTTCTTC
TRBJ2-5,TRBV6-5,-,-,CASTPPTQETQYF,TGTGCCAGCACCCCCCCCACCCAAGAGACCCAGTACTTC
TRBJ2-3,TRBV7-9,-,TRBD2,CASSLATLAGADTQYF,TGTGCCAGCAGCTTAGCGACACTAGCGGGGGCAGATACGCAGTATTTT
TRBJ2-5,TRBV4-1,-,-,CASSQDGAALHVQETQYF,TGCGCCAGCAGCCAAGATGGAGCGGCTCTGCATGTCCAAGAGACCCAGTACTTC
TRBJ1-2,TRBV29-1,-,-,CSALGGLLTF,TGCAGCGCATTAGGGGGGCTCCTCACCTTC
TRBJ1-5,TRBV6-2/TRBV6-3,-,-,CASSPWTQYSNQPQHF,TGTGCCAGCAGTCCATGGACACAATATAGCAATCAGCCCCAGCATTTT
TRBJ1-2,TRBV19,-,TRBD1,CASTPRGVDRGVGYTF,TGTGCCAGTACCCCCAGGGGGGTAGACCGGGGCGTTGGCTACACCTTC